This entry describes one TCR beta chain. Its specificity is not known. This CDR3 is also generated by other DNA sequences in the sample. The CDR3 is 14 residues long. V trimming: 5 bases; J trimming: 3 bases; junction bases outside the gene matches: 3. The germline V gene has CDR1 MNHEY and CDR2 SMNVEV (reference sequence). Terminally differentiated effector memory CD45RA+ cells were left out of the naive CD8 fraction, which was CD45RO-negative and positively selected for CCR7. Profiled with immunoSEQ multiplex PCR; TCRdb holds only in-frame clones, not every one. This table has 1.5 million to 2.5 million clones, just under 95% appearing once. This sample is part of a study of shared clonotypes between healthy human individuals. General study findings and limits: Sorted-subset sequencing, rarefaction showed, was incomplete despite large depth.

The sequencing input was naive CD8+ T cells sorted from blood. The clonotype was recovered from a man younger than 35 in good health. This chain joins TRBV27 and TRBJ2-1; 8 positions match TRBD2. The CDR3 is CASSGLAGYNEQFF. The CDR3 DNA reads TGTGCCAGCAGTGGTCTAGCGGGCTACAATGAGCAGTTCTTC.